The clone carrying this T cell receptor (beta chain) qualifies as medium-sized. The antigen is undetermined. From live CD3+CD8+TCRalphabeta+ cells, four PD-1 and/or TIGIT subsets were sorted. The entry originates in a study of circulating CD8 cells and anti-PD-1 response in melanoma. Notes on the study in general: Subset repertoires were largely private at M1, with under 8% shared.

Each library started from about 14 ng of total RNA using the QIAseq Immune Repertoire TCR panel. TCRdb ran MiXCR on the reads and lists one entry per CDR3 protein. The table lists under 550 distinct CDR3 sequences, roughly 10% of them singletons. The source was CD8+ T cells from PBMCs, collected at baseline or after one month of anti-PD-1 therapy (not recorded which). The TCR sequence derives from a human donor with melanoma.

The CDR3 DNA sequence: TGCAGTGCTCCTGGGGGAGGGGGCTACGAGCAGTACTTC. Translation: CSAPGGGGYEQYF. The chain couples TRBV20-1 to TRBJ2-7; weak D call: TRBD2 (7 bases). The germline V gene encodes CDR1 DFQATT and CDR2 SNEGSKA (reference sequence). This CDR3 region has 13 residues. V dropped 5 bases and J dropped 3 bases, with 14 bases sitting between them.